This T cell receptor beta chain stems from a study of graft-versus-host responses after intestinal transplantation. V gave up 2 bases and J gave up 4 bases; unmatched junction bases: 7. The CDR3 contains 15 residues. Germline V gives CDR1 MGHRA, CDR2 YSYEKL. Study results and caveats: Those patients showing graft-donor T cell macrochimerism displayed high graft-versus-host to host-versus-graft clonal ratios in allografts.

To note about this clone: Its target is unknown. Different DNA sequences within this sample yield the same CDR3.

The protocol was immunoSEQ multiplex PCR, while the TCRdb copy is restricted to in-frame clones and leaves out a portion. The table lists 90,000 to 95,000 clones, more than 85% of them singletons. Sequenced here: unstimulated CD8+ T cells sorted from spleen or lymph node cells, sampled before intestinal transplant. The clonotype comes from a human donor who received an intestinal transplant. J is TRBJ2-7 and V is TRBV4-1, with 8 bases matching TRBD2. The CDR3 protein is CASSQFPGGAYEQYF. The CDR3 DNA reads as TGCGCCAGCAGCCAATTTCCCGGGGGGGCATACGAGCAGTACTTC.